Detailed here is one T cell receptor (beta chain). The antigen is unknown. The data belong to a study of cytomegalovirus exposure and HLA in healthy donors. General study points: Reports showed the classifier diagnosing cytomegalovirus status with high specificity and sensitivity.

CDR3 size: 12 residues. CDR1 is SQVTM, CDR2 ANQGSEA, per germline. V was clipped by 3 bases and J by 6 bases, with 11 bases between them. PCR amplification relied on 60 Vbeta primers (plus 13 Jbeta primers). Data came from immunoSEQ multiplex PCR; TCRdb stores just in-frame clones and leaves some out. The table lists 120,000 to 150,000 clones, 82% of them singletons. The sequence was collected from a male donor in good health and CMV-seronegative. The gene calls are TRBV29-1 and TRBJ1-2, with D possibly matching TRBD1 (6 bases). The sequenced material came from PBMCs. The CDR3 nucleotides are TGCAGCGTTGAGGGGGCGCGTAATGGCTACACCTTC. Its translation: CSVEGARNGYTF.